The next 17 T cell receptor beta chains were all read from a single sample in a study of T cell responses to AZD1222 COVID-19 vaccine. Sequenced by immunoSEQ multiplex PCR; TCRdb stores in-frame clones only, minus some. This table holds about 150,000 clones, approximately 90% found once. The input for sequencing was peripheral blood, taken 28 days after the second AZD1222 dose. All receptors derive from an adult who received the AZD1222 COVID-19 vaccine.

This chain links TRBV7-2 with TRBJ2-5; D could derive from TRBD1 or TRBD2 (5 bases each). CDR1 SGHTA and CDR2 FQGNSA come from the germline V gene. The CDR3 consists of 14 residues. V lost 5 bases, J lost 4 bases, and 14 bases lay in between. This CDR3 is CASSRPRAGETQYF. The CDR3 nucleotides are TGTGCCAGCAGCCGTCCCAGGGCGGGAGAGACCCAGTACTTC.

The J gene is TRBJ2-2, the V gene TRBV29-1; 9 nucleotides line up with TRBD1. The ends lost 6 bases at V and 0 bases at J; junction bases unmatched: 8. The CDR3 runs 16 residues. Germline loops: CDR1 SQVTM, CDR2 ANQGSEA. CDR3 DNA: TGCAGCGTCGTCCCGGGACAGGGACCGAACACCGGGGAGCTGTTTTTT. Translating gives CSVVPGQGPNTGELFF.

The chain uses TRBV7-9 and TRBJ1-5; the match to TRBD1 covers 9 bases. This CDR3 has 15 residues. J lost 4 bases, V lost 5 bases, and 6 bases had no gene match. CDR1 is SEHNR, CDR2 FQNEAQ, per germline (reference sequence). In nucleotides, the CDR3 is TGTGCCAGCAGCCAACCGGGACAGGGAAATCAGCCCCAGCATTTT. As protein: CASSQPGQGNQPQHF.

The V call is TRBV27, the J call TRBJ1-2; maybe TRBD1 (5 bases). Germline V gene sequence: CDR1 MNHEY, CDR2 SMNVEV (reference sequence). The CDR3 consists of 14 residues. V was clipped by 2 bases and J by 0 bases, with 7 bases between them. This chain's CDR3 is CASSLQGSNYGYTF. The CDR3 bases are TGTGCCAGCAGTTTACAGGGTTCTAACTATGGCTACACCTTC.

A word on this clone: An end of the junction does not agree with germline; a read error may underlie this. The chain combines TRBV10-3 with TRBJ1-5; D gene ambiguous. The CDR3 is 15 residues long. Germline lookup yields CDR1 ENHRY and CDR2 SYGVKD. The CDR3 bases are TGTGCCATCCGTGAAGGGCTCGAAAGCAATCAGCCCCAGCATTTT. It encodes CAIREGLESNQPQHF.

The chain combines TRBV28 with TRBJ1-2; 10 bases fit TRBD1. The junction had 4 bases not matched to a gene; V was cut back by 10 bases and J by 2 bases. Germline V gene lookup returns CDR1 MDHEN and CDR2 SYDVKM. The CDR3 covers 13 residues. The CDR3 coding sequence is TGTGCCAACCGGGACAGGGGCAACTATGGCTACACCTTC. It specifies CANRDRGNYGYTF.

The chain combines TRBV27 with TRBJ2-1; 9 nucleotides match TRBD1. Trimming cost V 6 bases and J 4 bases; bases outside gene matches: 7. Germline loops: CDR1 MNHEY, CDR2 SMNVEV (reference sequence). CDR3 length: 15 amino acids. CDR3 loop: CASRAGQGYYNEQFF. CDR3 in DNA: TGTGCCAGCAGGGCGGGACAGGGTTATTACAATGAGCAGTTCTTC.

CDR3 nucleotide sequence: TGCGCCAGCAGCTTGACCCAAATCGGGGGAACTGGAAACACCATATATTTT. It yields the protein CASSLTQIGGTGNTIYF. The chain employs TRBV5-1 and TRBJ1-3, with D perhaps TRBD1 (5 bases). The length of the CDR3 is 17 residues. Germline lookup yields CDR1 SGHRS and CDR2 YFSETQ. Deletions cut 1 base from V and 2 bases from J, with 16 bases between. The whole variable domain, filled in from reference TRBV5-1 and TRBJ1-3, reads KAGVTQTPRYLIKTRGQQVTLSCSPISGHRSVSWYQQTPGQGLQFLFEYFSETQRNKGNFPGRFSGRQFSNSRSEMNVSTLELGDSALYLCASSLTQIGGTGNTIYFGEGSWLTVV.

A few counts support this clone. CDR3 bases: TGTGCCAGTAGTATCGATCTTCCGAACACTGAAGCTTTCTTT. Translating gives CASSIDLPNTEAFF. V is TRBV19 and J is TRBJ1-1; D is uncertain. This CDR3 region has 14 residues. Trimming stripped 3 bases from V and 1 base from J, with 9 bases between. Germline values: CDR1 LNHDA, CDR2 SQIVND (reference sequence).

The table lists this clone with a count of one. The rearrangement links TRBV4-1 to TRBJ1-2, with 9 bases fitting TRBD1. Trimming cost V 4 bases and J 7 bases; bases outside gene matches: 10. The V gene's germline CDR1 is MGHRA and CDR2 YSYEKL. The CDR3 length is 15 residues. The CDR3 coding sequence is TGCGCCAGCAGCCCCACTTTGACAGGGGGTTTTGGCTACACCTTC. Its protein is CASSPTLTGGFGYTF.

CDR3 sequence (DNA): TGTGCCAGCAGCCAAGTTGTCTATACCTACGAGCAGTACTTC. It is translated as CASSQVVYTYEQYF. The genes are TRBV3-1 (or the pseudogene TRBV3-2) and TRBJ2-7; D remains unclear. This CDR3 spans 14 amino acids. Looked up from germline, CDR1 is LGHDT and CDR2 is YNNKEL (reference sequence). The ends were cut back, 1 base at V and 2 bases at J, with 9 bases in the middle.

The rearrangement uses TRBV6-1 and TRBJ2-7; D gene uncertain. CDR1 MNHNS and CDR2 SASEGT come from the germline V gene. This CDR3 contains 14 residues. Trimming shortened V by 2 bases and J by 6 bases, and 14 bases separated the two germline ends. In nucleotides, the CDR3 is TGTGCCAGCAGTGAAAGGTTAGAGGCGCTCGAGCAGTACTTC. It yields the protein CASSERLEALEQYF.

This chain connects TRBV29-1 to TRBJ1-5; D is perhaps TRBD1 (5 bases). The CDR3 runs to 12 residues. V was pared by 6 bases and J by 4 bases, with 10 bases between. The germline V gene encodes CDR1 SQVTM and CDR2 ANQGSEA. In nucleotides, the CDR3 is TGCAGCGTCCGGGACGGGAATCAGCCCCAGCATTTT. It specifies CSVRDGNQPQHF.

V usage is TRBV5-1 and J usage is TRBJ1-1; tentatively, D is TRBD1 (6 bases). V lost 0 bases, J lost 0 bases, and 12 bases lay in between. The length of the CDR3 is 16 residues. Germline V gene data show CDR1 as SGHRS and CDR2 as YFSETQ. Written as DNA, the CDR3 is TGCGCCAGCAGCTTGGAATCCAGACAGGTGAACACTGAAGCTTTCTTT. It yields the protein CASSLESRQVNTEAFF.

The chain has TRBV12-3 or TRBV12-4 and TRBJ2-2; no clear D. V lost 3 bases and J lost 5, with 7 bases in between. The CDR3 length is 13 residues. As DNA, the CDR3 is TGTGCCAGCAGTTTCCTAAGAACCGGGGAGCTGTTTTTT. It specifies CASSFLRTGELFF.

The CDR3: CASSQDGQGRDEKLFF. CDR3 DNA sequence: TGCGCCAGCAGCCAAGACGGACAGGGACGGGATGAAAAACTGTTTTTT. The chain recombines TRBV4-1 with TRBJ1-4; 8 bases are shared with TRBD1. The J segment lost 6 bases and the V segment lost 0 bases, leaving 6 bases of the junction unmatched. From germline, CDR1 is MGHRA and CDR2 YSYEKL. There are 16 residues in the CDR3.

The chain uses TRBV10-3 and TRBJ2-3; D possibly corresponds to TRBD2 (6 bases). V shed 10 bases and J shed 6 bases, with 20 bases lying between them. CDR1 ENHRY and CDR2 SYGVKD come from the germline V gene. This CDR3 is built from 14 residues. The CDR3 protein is CASRRAGRNDTQYF. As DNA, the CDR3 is TGTGCCAGTCGTAGAGCGGGCCGGAACGATACGCAGTATTTT.